This T cell receptor beta chain originates from a study of T cells in Graves' hyperthyroidism and ophthalmopathy. What was amplified from RNA transcripts were TCR beta CDR3 regions. A set of HTBI primers served as the primers for a first-round RT-PCR of the TCR CDR3. TCRdb fed the multiplex PCR reads into MiXCR, producing one record per CDR3 protein. The sample includes about 380,000 distinct CDR3 sequences, approximately 18% seen only once; the top ten take around 40%. V was pared by 5 bases and J by 5 bases, with 18 bases of the junction left unmatched. CDR1 is SGHVS and CDR2 is FQNEAQ in the germline V gene. This CDR3 contains 18 residues. This clonotype showed up just a few times.

Source material: blood. This receptor was obtained from a man in his late teens or twenties with Graves' ophthalmopathy. The V gene is TRBV7-8, the J gene TRBJ2-5; 9 bases align to TRBD2. The CDR3 region is CASSQGRSGGLPGETQYF. CDR3 bases: TGTGCCAGCAGCCAGGGTCGGAGCGGGGGGCTCCCGGGGGAGACCCAGTACTTC.